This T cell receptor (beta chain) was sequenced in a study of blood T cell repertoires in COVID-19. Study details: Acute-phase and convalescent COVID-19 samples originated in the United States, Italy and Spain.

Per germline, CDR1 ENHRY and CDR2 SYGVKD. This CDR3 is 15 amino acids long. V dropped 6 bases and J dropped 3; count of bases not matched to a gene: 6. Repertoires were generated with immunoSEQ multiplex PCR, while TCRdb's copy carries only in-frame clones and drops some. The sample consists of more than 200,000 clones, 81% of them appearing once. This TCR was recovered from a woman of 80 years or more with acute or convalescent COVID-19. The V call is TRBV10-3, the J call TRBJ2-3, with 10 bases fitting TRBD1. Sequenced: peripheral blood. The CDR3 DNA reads TGTGCCATCAGAGAGCCGGGACAGGGGACAGATACGCAGTATTTT. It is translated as CAIREPGQGTDTQYF.